The 29 T cell receptor beta chains reported below all come from one sample, sequenced in a study of blood T cell repertoires in COVID-19. TCRdb's copy holds only in-frame clones and misses some; the assay was immunoSEQ multiplex PCR. The table includes about 190,000 clones, about nine tenths detected once. Sequenced input: peripheral blood. The receptors stem from a middle-aged man with acute or convalescent COVID-19.

The V call is TRBV28, the J call TRBJ1-1; 7 bases agree with TRBD1. The V gene end was trimmed by 4 bases and the J gene end by 7 bases; junction bases not matched to a gene: 9. Germline V lookup: CDR1 MDHEN, CDR2 SYDVKM. The CDR3 has 14 residues. The CDR3 nucleotides are TGTGCCAGCAGTTCGGGGCAGGGGGTGAATGAAGCTTTCTTT. Amino acid sequence: CASSSGQGVNEAFF.

This clone was seen a handful of times. The J gene is TRBJ1-2, the V gene TRBV11-2; no reliable D call. Germline CDR1 SGHAT, CDR2 FQNNGV. The V gene lost 1 base and the J gene lost 4 bases, with 10 bases spanning the gap. This CDR3 is 14 amino acids long. CDR3 coding DNA: TGTGCCAGCAGCTTAGCCGGGGTGGGCTATGGCTACACCTTC. Its protein is CASSLAGVGYGYTF.

The V gene is TRBV9, the J gene TRBJ2-7, with 9 nucleotides matching TRBD1. Looked up from germline, CDR1 is SGDLS and CDR2 is YYNGEE. The CDR3 has 15 amino acids. V gave up 0 bases and J gave up 5 bases; unmatched junction bases: 6. CDR3 coding DNA: TGTGCCAGCAGCGTAGCTGGGACAGGGCTGAACGAGCAGTACTTC. Translation: CASSVAGTGLNEQYF.

This clone was seen a few times. The J gene is TRBJ2-7, the V gene TRBV5-4, with 8 positions matching TRBD2. From germline, CDR1 is SGHNT and CDR2 YYREEE (reference sequence). V dropped 1 base and J dropped 3; count of bases not matched to a gene: 3. The CDR3 consists of 14 residues. The CDR3 region is CASSLISGGYEQYF. In nucleotides, the CDR3 is TGTGCCAGCAGCTTGATAAGCGGGGGCTACGAGCAGTACTTC.

The genes are TRBV5-1 and TRBJ1-4; D possibly corresponds to TRBD1 (6 bases). CDR1 and CDR2 from the germline V gene are SGHRS and YFSETQ. V lost 0 bases and J lost 8, with 11 bases in between. The CDR3 length is 14 residues. The CDR3 region has the DNA TGCGCCAGCAGCTTGGCACAGGGTCGAGAAAAACTGTTTTTT. Translated, it gives CASSLAQGREKLFF.

This chain connects TRBV3-1 (or the pseudogene TRBV3-2) to TRBJ2-3; D not resolved. Germline CDR1 and CDR2: LGHDT and YNNKEL (reference sequence). V lost 1 base, J lost 0 bases, and 11 bases lay in between. The CDR3 extends over 16 amino acids. DNA of the CDR3: TGTGCCAGCAGCCAAGGTCTGGCAAGAAGCACAGATACGCAGTATTTT. It codes for CASSQGLARSTDTQYF.

J is TRBJ2-1 and V is TRBV5-1; 9 bases are shared with TRBD1. CDR1 and CDR2 (germline): SGHRS, YFSETQ. V trimming: 4 bases; J trimming: 5 bases; junction bases outside the gene matches: 7. This CDR3 is built from 15 residues. The CDR3 spells CASSKDRGYDNEQFF. The CDR3 bases are TGCGCCAGCAGCAAGGACAGGGGTTACGACAATGAGCAGTTCTTC.

The genes are TRBV24-1 and TRBJ1-5, with a possible D match to TRBD1 (6 bases). The CDR3 has 14 residues. Trimming took 4 bases from V and 0 from J, leaving 6 bases between them. The germline V gene has CDR1 KGHDR and CDR2 SFDVKD. In DNA, the CDR3 is TGTGCCACCAGTGAGGGACATAGCAATCAGCCCCAGCATTTT. Translated: CATSEGHSNQPQHF.

The chain uses TRBV4-2 and TRBJ2-7; 8 bases line up with TRBD2. CDR1 is LGHNA and CDR2 is YNFKEQ in the germline V gene. V lost 0 bases, J lost 2 bases, and 6 bases stayed unmatched. CDR3 size: 16 residues. The CDR3 DNA reads TGTGCCAGCAGCCAAGAGGTCTCGGGACTAGCCTACGAGCAGTACTTC. Translating gives CASSQEVSGLAYEQYF.

This chain connects TRBV5-4 to TRBJ2-5, with TRBD1 as a possible D gene (7 bases). The CDR3 sequence is 15 residues long. The V gene lost 1 base and the J gene lost 4 bases, with 14 bases spanning the gap. In germline, CDR1 is SGHNT, CDR2 YYREEE (reference sequence). CDR3 DNA sequence: TGTGCCAGCAGCTTGAGACAGGGAGGCGTAGAGACCCAGTACTTC. Translated, it gives CASSLRQGGVETQYF. Complete variable domain (other parts from reference TRBV5-4 and TRBJ2-5): ETGVTQSPTHLIKTRGQQVTLRCSSQSGHNTVSWYQQALGQGPQFIFQYYREEENGRGNFPPRFSGLQFPNYSSELNVNALELDDSALYLCASSLRQGGVETQYFGPGTRLLVL.

The genes are TRBV4-1 and TRBJ1-6; the match to TRBD1 covers 7 bases. Germline CDR1 MGHRA, CDR2 YSYEKL. Germline trimming cut 0 bases from V and 4 bases from J; bases unmatched to any gene: 3. This CDR3 comprises 16 residues. The CDR3: CASSQEMGQYNSPLHF. The CDR3 DNA sequence: TGCGCCAGCAGCCAAGAAATGGGACAGTATAATTCACCCCTCCACTTT.

This clone appeared a few times. The chain has TRBV2 and TRBJ1-6; tentatively, D is TRBD1 (6 bases). The CDR3 has 15 amino acids. In germline, CDR1 is SNHLY, CDR2 FYNNEI. Trimming cost V 0 bases and J 11 bases, with 14 bases left between them. For the CDR3, the DNA is TGTGCCAGCAGTGAAGCGAGAAACAGGGTTGCACCCCTCCACTTT. This gives the protein CASSEARNRVAPLHF.

The chain has TRBV2 and TRBJ2-5; 8 nucleotides line up with TRBD2. The CDR3 totals 14 residues. Unmatched junction bases numbered 7, after V lost 7 bases and J lost 3 bases. Germline CDR1 SNHLY, CDR2 FYNNEI. The CDR3 loop is CASTITGGEETQYF. The CDR3 coding sequence is TGTGCCAGCACCATTACGGGGGGGGAAGAGACCCAGTACTTC.

The chain combines TRBV9 with TRBJ2-1; 10 bases are a match to TRBD2. The CDR3 has 17 residues. After removal of 0 bases from V and 5 bases from J, the junction contained 8 bases not matched to a gene. CDR1 is SGDLS, CDR2 YYNGEE, per germline. The CDR3 nucleotides are TGTGCCAGCAGCGTAGGGGCTAGCGGGGGCACTAACAATGAGCAGTTCTTC. Amino acid sequence: CASSVGASGGTNNEQFF. The whole variable domain, filled in from reference TRBV9 and TRBJ2-1, reads DSGVTQTPKHLITATGQRVTLRCSPRSGDLSVYWYQQSLDQGLQFLIQYYNGEERAKGNILERFSAQQFPDLHSELNLSSLELGDSALYFCASSVGASGGTNNEQFFGPGTRLTVL.

This chain connects TRBV19 to TRBJ2-2; D is perhaps TRBD1 (5 bases). Germline V gives CDR1 LNHDA, CDR2 SQIVND (reference sequence). The CDR3 sequence is 14 residues long. V lost 3 bases and J 4 bases, leaving 9 bases between the germline ends. In nucleotides, the CDR3 is TGTGCCAGTAGTATGGCAGGGTTCACCGGGGAGCTGTTTTTT. Residues: CASSMAGFTGELFF.

This rearrangement joins TRBV9 to TRBJ2-2; 9 bases match TRBD1. The CDR3 runs 16 residues. V shed 3 bases, J shed 5 bases, and the junction held 8 bases outside the gene matches. Per germline, CDR1 SGDLS and CDR2 YYNGEE. The CDR3 here is CASSAPGQGMTGELFF. The CDR3 coding sequence is TGTGCCAGCAGCGCCCCGGGACAGGGAATGACCGGGGAGCTGTTTTTT.

The rearrangement links TRBV7-9 to TRBJ1-2, with D perhaps TRBD1 (5 bases). Trimming stripped 8 bases from V and 8 bases from J, with 15 bases between. CDR3 size: 12 residues. CDR1 is SEHNR, CDR2 FQNEAQ, per germline (reference sequence). Here the CDR3 reads CASSGGARGYTF. For the CDR3, the DNA is TGTGCCAGCTCGGGAGGGGCCCGGGGCTACACCTTC.

J is TRBJ2-7 and V is TRBV27, with TRBD2 matching over 11 bases. The CDR3 consists of 14 residues. With 7 bases clipped from V and 0 bases from J, the junction kept 2 bases outside the gene matches. Germline values: CDR1 MNHEY, CDR2 SMNVEV (reference sequence). In nucleotides, the CDR3 is TGTGCCAGCAAGGGACTAGCGGCCTCCTACGAGCAGTACTTC. As protein: CASKGLAASYEQYF.

This chain joins TRBV4-3 and TRBJ1-4; 8 bases are a match to TRBD1. J was trimmed by 0 bases and V by 4 bases; bases with no gene match: 7. The CDR3 consists of 17 residues. Germline V gene lookup returns CDR1 LGHNA and CDR2 YSLEER. CDR3 sequence (DNA): TGCGCCAGCAGCCCAGGACAGGGCCTTGCAACTAATGAAAAACTGTTTTTT. It codes for CASSPGQGLATNEKLFF.

The chain is built from TRBV27 and TRBJ1-2, with 9 bases identical to TRBD1. CDR3 size: 14 residues. V lost 4 bases, J lost 4 bases, and 4 bases stayed unmatched. Germline-derived CDR1 and CDR2 are MNHEY and SMNVEV (reference sequence). The CDR3 loop is CASSSPGQGYGYTF. In DNA form, the CDR3 reads TGTGCCAGCAGTTCCCCGGGACAGGGCTATGGCTACACCTTC.

This clone was picked up one time. The CDR3 loop reads CASSLDATYYEQYF. The DNA for the CDR3 is TGTGCCAGCAGCTTGGATGCCACTTACTACGAGCAGTACTTC. The chain combines TRBV5-4 with TRBJ2-7; D gene unclear. Germline lookup yields CDR1 SGHNT and CDR2 YYREEE (reference sequence). This CDR3 spans 14 amino acids. V was pared by 0 bases and J by 3 bases, with 10 bases between.

The rearrangement links TRBV19 to TRBJ1-5; 7 nucleotides match TRBD1. CDR1 and CDR2 from the germline V gene are LNHDA and SQIVND (reference sequence). The CDR3 sequence is 17 residues long. V lost 8 bases, J lost 0 bases, and 13 bases stayed unmatched. CDR3 sequence reads: CASGTATLRYSNQPQHF. CDR3 coding DNA: TGTGCCAGTGGGACAGCTACACTGCGGTATAGCAATCAGCCCCAGCATTTT.

The chain couples TRBV27 to TRBJ2-4; D unclear. Trimming pared 2 bases from V and 6 bases from J, leaving 11 bases between. The CDR3 spans 14 residues. Germline assignment: CDR1 MNHEY and CDR2 SMNVEV (reference sequence). The CDR3 bases are TGTGCCAGCAGTTTAGGCGGTAGGCGAAACATTCAGTACTTC. It codes for CASSLGGRRNIQYF.

The chain carries TRBV3-1 (or the pseudogene TRBV3-2) and TRBJ2-7, with 9 bases matching TRBD2. Germline CDR1 and CDR2: LGHDT and YNNKEL (reference sequence). The length of the CDR3 is 16 residues. After removal of 0 bases from V and 3 bases from J, the junction contained 6 bases not matched to a gene. CDR3 nucleotides: TGTGCCAGCAGCCAAGAACCTAGCGGGGAGAGCTACGAGCAGTACTTC. As protein: CASSQEPSGESYEQYF.

A note on this clone: The same CDR3 arises from other DNA sequences in this sample as well. V is TRBV13 and J is TRBJ1-1; 8 bases map to TRBD1. The V gene's germline CDR1 is PRHDT and CDR2 FYEKMQ (reference sequence). The J segment lost 4 bases and the V segment lost 5 bases, leaving 6 bases of the junction unmatched. The length of the CDR3 is 14 residues. This CDR3 is CASSRQGRGTEAFF. The CDR3 nucleotides read TGTGCCAGCAGCCGACAGGGGAGGGGCACTGAAGCTTTCTTT.

This clone was counted a few times. V gene TRBV5-1 combines with J gene TRBJ2-2, with 10 bases that match TRBD2. The length of the CDR3 is 14 residues. V gave up 7 bases and J gave up 4 bases; unmatched junction bases: 4. CDR1 is SGHRS and CDR2 is YFSETQ in the germline V gene. The DNA of the CDR3 is TGCGCCAGCCGGGAGCGGGAGGGCACCGGGGAGCTGTTTTTT. It is translated as CASREREGTGELFF.

V is TRBV10-2 and J is TRBJ1-6; 8 nucleotides align to TRBD1. Per the germline V gene, CDR1 is WSHSY and CDR2 is SAAADI. Unmatched junction bases numbered 16, after V lost 11 bases and J lost 1 base. The CDR3 runs 18 residues. CDR3: CASKRSGQGRSYNSPLHF. CDR3 nucleotide sequence: TGCGCCTCCAAACGAAGCGGACAGGGAAGGTCCTATAATTCACCCCTCCACTTT.

In nucleotides, the CDR3 is TGTGCCAGCAGTGAGGGCAGGTCGCCAGATACGCAGTATTTT. It codes for CASSEGRSPDTQYF. The chain combines TRBV6-1 with TRBJ2-3; no clear D. This CDR3 is built from 14 residues. V lost 3 bases and J 4 bases, leaving 11 bases between the germline ends. Germline loops: CDR1 MNHNS, CDR2 SASEGT.

This sequence joins TRBV7-9 and TRBJ2-3; D is perhaps TRBD2 (6 bases). This CDR3 is 14 amino acids long. Trimming cost V 8 bases and J 2 bases, with 14 bases left between them. Germline assignment: CDR1 SEHNR and CDR2 FQNEAQ (reference sequence). CDR3 protein: CASVTGSPTDTQYF. Here the CDR3 DNA reads TGTGCCAGCGTAACCGGGAGTCCCACAGATACGCAGTATTTT.